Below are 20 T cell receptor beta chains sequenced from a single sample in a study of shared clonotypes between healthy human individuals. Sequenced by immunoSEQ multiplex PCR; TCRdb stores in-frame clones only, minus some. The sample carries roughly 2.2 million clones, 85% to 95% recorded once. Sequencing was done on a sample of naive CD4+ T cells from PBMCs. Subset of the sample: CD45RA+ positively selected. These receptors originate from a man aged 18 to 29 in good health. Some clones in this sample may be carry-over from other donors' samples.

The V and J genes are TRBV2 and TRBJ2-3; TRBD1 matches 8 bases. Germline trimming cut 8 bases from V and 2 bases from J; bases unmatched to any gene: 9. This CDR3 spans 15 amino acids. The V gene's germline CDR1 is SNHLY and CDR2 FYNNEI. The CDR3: CASLTRTGNTDTQYF. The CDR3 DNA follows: TGTGCCAGCCTAACGCGGACAGGGAACACAGATACGCAGTATTTT.

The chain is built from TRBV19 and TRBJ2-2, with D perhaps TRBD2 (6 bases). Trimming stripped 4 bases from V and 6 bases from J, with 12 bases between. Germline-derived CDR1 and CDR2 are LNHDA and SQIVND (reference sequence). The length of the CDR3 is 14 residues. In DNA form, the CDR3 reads TGTGCCAGTAGTAGACTAGGGAAATCCGGGGAGCTGTTTTTT. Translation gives CASSRLGKSGELFF.

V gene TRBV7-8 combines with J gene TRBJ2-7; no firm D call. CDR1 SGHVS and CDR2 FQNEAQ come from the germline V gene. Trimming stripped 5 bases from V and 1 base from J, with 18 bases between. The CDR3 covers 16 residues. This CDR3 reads CASSPSSRLRSYEQYF. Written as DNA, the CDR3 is TGTGCCAGCAGCCCCTCCAGCAGACTCCGGTCCTACGAGCAGTACTTC.

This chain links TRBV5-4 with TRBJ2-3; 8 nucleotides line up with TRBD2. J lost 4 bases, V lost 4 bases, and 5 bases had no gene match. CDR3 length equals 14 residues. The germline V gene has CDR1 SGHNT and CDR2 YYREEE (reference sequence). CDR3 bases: TGTGCCAGCAGCCCGGGACTAGGATCAGATACGCAGTATTTT. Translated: CASSPGLGSDTQYF. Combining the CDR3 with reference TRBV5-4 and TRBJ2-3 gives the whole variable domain ETGVTQSPTHLIKTRGQQVTLRCSSQSGHNTVSWYQQALGQGPQFIFQYYREEENGRGNFPPRFSGLQFPNYSSELNVNALELDDSALYLCASSPGLGSDTQYFGPGTRLTVL.

The CDR3 DNA is TGTGCCAGCAGCGCGCCTCAAGGGCGGGAGGTCTACGAGCAGTACTTC. The encoded protein is CASSAPQGREVYEQYF. The J gene is TRBJ2-7, the V gene TRBV11-2; 8 bases are shared with TRBD2. Germline V CDR1 and CDR2: SGHAT, FQNNGV. J was trimmed by 3 bases and V by 5 bases; bases with no gene match: 12. This CDR3 comprises 16 residues.

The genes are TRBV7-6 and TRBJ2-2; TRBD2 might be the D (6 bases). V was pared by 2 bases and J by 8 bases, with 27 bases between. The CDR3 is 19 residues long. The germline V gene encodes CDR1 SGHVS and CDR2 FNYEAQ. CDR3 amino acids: CASSLIRGGRELGKGELFF. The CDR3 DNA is TGTGCCAGCAGCTTAATCCGGGGAGGAAGGGAATTGGGAAAAGGGGAGCTGTTTTTT.

CDR3 nucleotides: TGTGCCAGCAGTGGGGGCCCAGGCAGGTTTGAGCAGTACTTC. Protein: CASSGGPGRFEQYF. The chain combines TRBV5-6 with TRBJ2-7; D might be TRBD1 (6 bases). Germline V gene sequence: CDR1 SGHDT, CDR2 YYEEEE. This CDR3 region has 14 residues. Trimming stripped 5 bases from V and 7 bases from J, with 19 bases between.

The CDR3 nucleotides are TGTGCCAGCACAACGACAGGGACTCGCGAGCAGTACTTC. Protein product: CASTTTGTREQYF. V and J are TRBV28 and TRBJ2-7, with D tentatively TRBD1 (7 bases). Trimming pared 7 bases from V and 6 bases from J, leaving 16 bases between. The CDR3 consists of 13 residues. In germline, CDR1 is MDHEN, CDR2 SYDVKM.

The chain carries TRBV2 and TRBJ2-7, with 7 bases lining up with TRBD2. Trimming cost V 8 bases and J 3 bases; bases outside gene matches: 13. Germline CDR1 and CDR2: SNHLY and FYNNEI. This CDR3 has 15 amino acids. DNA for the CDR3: TGTGCCAGCTCATACGAGGGAGGGCAGATCTACGAGCAGTACTTC. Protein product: CASSYEGGQIYEQYF.

The CDR3, as DNA: TGTGCCATCAGTGAGTCGAACAGGGGCGCCGGGGAGCTGTTTTTT. It is translated as CAISESNRGAGELFF. The chain carries TRBV10-3 and TRBJ2-2; TRBD1 matches at 7 bases. The trim removed 0 bases at V and 6 bases at J, leaving 4 bases unmatched. Germline loops: CDR1 ENHRY, CDR2 SYGVKD. The CDR3 contains 15 residues.

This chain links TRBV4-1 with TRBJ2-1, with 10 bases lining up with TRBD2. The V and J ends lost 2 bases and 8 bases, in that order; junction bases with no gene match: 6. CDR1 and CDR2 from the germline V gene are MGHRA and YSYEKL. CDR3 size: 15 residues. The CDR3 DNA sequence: TGCGCCAGCAGCCAAAGCGGGAGGGCCCTCGATGAGCAGTTCTTC. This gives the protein CASSQSGRALDEQFF.

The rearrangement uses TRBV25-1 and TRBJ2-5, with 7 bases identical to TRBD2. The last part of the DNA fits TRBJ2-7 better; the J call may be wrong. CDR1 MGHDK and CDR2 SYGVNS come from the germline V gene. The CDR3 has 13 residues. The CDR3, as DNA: TGTGCCTCCCTGGGCGGGAGCTCCTACGAGCAGTACTTC. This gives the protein CASLGGSSYEQYF.

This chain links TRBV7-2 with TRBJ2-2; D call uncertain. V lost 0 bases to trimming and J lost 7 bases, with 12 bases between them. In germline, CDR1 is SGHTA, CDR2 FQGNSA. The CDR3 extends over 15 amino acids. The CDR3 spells CASSLAATSNGELFF. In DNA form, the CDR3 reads TGTGCCAGCAGCTTAGCGGCGACATCAAACGGGGAGCTGTTTTTT. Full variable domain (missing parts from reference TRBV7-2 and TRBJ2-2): GAGVSQSPSNKVTEKGKDVELRCDPISGHTALYWYRQSLGQGLEFLIYFQGNSAPDKSGLPSDRFSAERTGGSVSTLTIQRTQQEDSAVYLCASSLAATSNGELFFGEGSRLTVL.

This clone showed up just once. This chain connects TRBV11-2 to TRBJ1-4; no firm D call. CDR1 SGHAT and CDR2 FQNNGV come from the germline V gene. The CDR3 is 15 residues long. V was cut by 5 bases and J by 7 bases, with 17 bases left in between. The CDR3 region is CASSPMQWTGEKLFF. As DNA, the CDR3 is TGTGCCAGCAGCCCTATGCAGTGGACCGGTGAAAAACTGTTTTTT. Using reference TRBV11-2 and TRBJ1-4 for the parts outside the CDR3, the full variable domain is EAGVAQSPRYKIIEKRQSVAFWCNPISGHATLYWYQQILGQGPKLLIQFQNNGVVDDSQLPKDRFSAERLKGVDSTLKIQPAKLEDSAVYLCASSPMQWTGEKLFFGSGTQLSVL.

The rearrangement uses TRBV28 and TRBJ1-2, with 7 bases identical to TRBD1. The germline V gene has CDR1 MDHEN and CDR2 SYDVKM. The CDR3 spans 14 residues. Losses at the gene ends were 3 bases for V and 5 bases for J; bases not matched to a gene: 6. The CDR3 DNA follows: TGTGCCAGCAGTTTGACAGGGAGATGGTATGGCTACACCTTC. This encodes CASSLTGRWYGYTF.

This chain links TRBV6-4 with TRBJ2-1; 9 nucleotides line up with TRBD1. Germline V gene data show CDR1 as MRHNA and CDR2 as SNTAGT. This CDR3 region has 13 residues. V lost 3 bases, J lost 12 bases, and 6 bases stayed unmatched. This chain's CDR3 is CASSEETGGGQFF. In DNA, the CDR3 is TGTGCCAGCAGTGAGGAGACAGGGGGTGGGCAGTTCTTC.

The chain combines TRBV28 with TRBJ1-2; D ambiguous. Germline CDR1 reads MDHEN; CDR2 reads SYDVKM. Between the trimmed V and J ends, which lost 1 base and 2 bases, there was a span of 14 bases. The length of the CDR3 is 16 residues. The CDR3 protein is CASSLSAPPRNYGYTF. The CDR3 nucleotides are TGTGCCAGCAGTTTATCGGCACCACCCAGGAACTATGGCTACACCTTC.

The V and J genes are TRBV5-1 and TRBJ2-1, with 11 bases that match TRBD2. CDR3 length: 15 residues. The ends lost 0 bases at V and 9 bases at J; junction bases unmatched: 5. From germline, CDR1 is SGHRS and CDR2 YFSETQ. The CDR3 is CASSLAGLAVGEQFF. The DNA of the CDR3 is TGCGCCAGCAGCTTGGCGGGACTAGCGGTTGGTGAGCAGTTCTTC.

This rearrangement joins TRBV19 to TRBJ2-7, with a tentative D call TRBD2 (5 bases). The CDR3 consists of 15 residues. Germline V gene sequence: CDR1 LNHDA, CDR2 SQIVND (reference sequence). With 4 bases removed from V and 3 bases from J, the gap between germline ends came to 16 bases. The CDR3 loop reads CASSTNGLPNYEQYF. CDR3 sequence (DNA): TGTGCCAGTAGTACTAACGGACTCCCGAACTACGAGCAGTACTTC.

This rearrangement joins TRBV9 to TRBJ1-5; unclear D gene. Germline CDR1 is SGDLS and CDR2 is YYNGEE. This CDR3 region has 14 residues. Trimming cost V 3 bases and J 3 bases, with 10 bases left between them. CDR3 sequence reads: CASSAVGVNQPQHF. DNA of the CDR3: TGTGCCAGCAGCGCCGTAGGAGTCAATCAGCCCCAGCATTTT.